This T cell receptor (beta chain) emerged from a study of shared clonotypes between healthy human individuals (dated by TCRdb to between 2020 and 2021). Looking at the study overall: The cohort included three men and a couple of women between 18 and 49 years of age. For each donor, CD4 naive and CD4 memory were each given three plates, CD8 naive was given two plates, and CD8 memory was given one plate. To estimate repertoire size and how much clonotypes are shared between individuals, the study performed deep sequencing of blood TCR repertoires from roughly five healthy adults. To increase sequencing depth and limit assay-specific biases, TCR repertoire library preparation and sequencing were carried out by different laboratories using diverse techniques. Leukapheresis yielded between about 0.94 and 8.9 billion PBMCs per donor.

The paper as a whole reports these results and caveats: Sampling was limited to blood, and TCR repertoires in tissue likely differ from TCR repertoires in blood. Even with the large sequencing depth, rarefaction of the sorted-subset datasets indicated that sequencing was incomplete. Because the study included a small number of donors, the genetic and exposure-history diversity represented was limited. Naive subsets generally had larger estimated clonotype richness than memory subsets. Compared with non-shared clonotypes, clonotypes shared by all four sorted-subset donors had higher generation probabilities. Based on pairwise subsampling, the degree of clonotype sharing among donors was expected to be affected by sequencing depth. Roughly 5% of naive CD4, around 4% of naive CD8, roughly 2.5% of memory CD4, and about 0.4% of memory CD8 clonotypes were shared across several donors.

Using the deep immunoSEQ assay, multiplex PCR amplified TCR CDR3 regions from genomic DNA. Extracted genomic DNA from each cell subset was distributed evenly across all wells of several immunoSEQ 96-well plates, and each plate was treated as a replicate. For sorted subsets, each replicate PCR was loaded with 200 ng genomic DNA, equivalent to about 33,000 T cell genomes. Purified libraries were quantified with a Qubit 3.0 fluorometer, sized on a Bioanalyzer 2100, and re-quantified with the KAPA Library Quantification kit. A separate single-read 150-cycle Illumina NextSeq 550 flow cell was used to sequence each immunoSEQ 96-well plate. Turning to the authors' computational methods: The immunoSEQ output contained only junctional sequences without quality scores, so filtering could not match that applied to full-length reads. Sequences were annotated with PyIR, a Python wrapper for IgBLAST v1.9, and V/J genes and CDR3 were assigned using IMGT germline references. Reads were removed for weak V/J assignments (E-value above 1e-6), missing CDR3, stop codons, out-of-frame junctions, or ambiguous translated residues. V3J clonotypes were defined as sequences sharing the same inferred V gene, J gene, and CDR3 amino acid sequence. Percentage overlap between repertoires was computed as shared unique clonotypes divided by the size of the smaller repertoire. Repertoire richness was assessed with RTK rarefaction, the Chao1 estimator, and Recon v2.1 estimates of unobserved clonotypes. OLGA was used to compute generation probabilities for all TCRbeta clonotypes that the gDNA method yielded from four donors. This immuneACCESS table, as held by TCRdb, lists in-frame sequences with V and J called but not all clones. Of the missing ones, under half trace to an unresolved V gene in checked studies; the others have no known cause. V, J and clone size reflect that table, while D and trimming were determined from the DNA. In all, the sample holds about 2 million clones, and about 95% of those were seen once. The top ten hold 1% to 1.5% of the sample.

A note on this clone: Its recognized antigen is unknown. No base quality information exists; no much larger clone differs at one position.

CD8 naive samples were obtained by positive selection for CCR7 among CD45RO-negative cells, yielding a CD45RA+CCR7+ population from which TemRA cells were excluded. The donors were healthy, HIV-negative adults with no recently reported acute infections or vaccinations. Only Caucasian adults living in Nashville, Tennessee, USA were represented among the donors. After blood collection by leukapheresis, PBMCs were isolated using Ficoll-Histopaque density gradient centrifugation and then cryopreserved in the vapor phase of liquid nitrogen. Purity and quantity of every magnetically sorted T cell population were checked by analytical flow cytometry. Each sorted fraction had its genomic DNA isolated and then quantified by UV absorbance on a Nanodrop 2000c. CDR1 is given as PRHDT and CDR2 as FYEKMQ, both from the germline V gene (reference sequence). Trimming costs V 4 bases and J 8 bases, and their ends lie 9 bases apart. CDR3 length: 12 amino acids, cysteine to phenylalanine. The CDR3 DNA has 36 bases and is translated from base 1.

This clonotype originated in a man aged 18 to 29 in good health. Sequenced input: naive CD8+ T cells sorted from blood. The sample's cell subset or site label, in plain terms: CD45RA+CCR7+. Recombination linked TRBV13 to TRBJ2-1; no D gene is confidently identified. DNA sequence: TGTGCCAGCAGCTCAAGGGCCGATGAGCAGTTCTTC. It is translated as CASSSRADEQFF.